This T cell receptor (beta chain) was profiled in a study of CD8+ T cells in alopecia areata. Study observations and caveats: With just one nonresponder, it is still uncertain whether baseline CD8+ expansion relates to response.

Extracted RNA was reverse transcribed into cDNA, the sequencing template. Sequencing was performed with immunoSEQ multiplex PCR; in TCRdb, only in-frame clones are kept and a portion is missing. The sample holds about 140,000 clones, 86% seen once. With respect to this clone: Its antigen remains unknown.

From germline, CDR1 is SGHDN and CDR2 FVKESK. Deletions cut 0 bases from V and 2 bases from J, with 11 bases between. CDR3 length: 15 amino acids. Treatment reported: oral pan-JAK inhibitor, 5-10 mg twice daily. The J gene is TRBJ2-7, the V gene TRBV14; D tentatively fits TRBD1 or TRBD2 (5 bases each). The clonotype comes from a human donor with alopecia areata. Sequences were derived from CD8+ T cells sorted from blood, sampled at week 4, from a patient treated with tofacitinib. The DNA for the CDR3 is TGTGCCAGCAGCCAAGAAGAGGGGTTACCCTACGAGCAGTACTTC. Translating gives CASSQEEGLPYEQYF.